Given below is one T cell receptor beta chain in context. The data stem from a study of blood T cell repertoires in COVID-19. V was cut by 4 bases and J by 1 base, with 18 bases left in between. The CDR3 totals 16 residues. Looked up from germline, CDR1 is GTSNPN and CDR2 is SVGIG (reference sequence). TCRdb keeps only in-frame clones here, not all; method: immunoSEQ multiplex PCR. The repertoire includes 70,000 to 95,000 clones, around four fifths of them detected once, and 18% sits in the top ten. The chain joins TRBV30 to TRBJ2-3, with D perhaps matching TRBD1 (6 bases). This receptor was taken from an older man with active or convalescent COVID-19. Sequences were obtained from peripheral blood. The DNA for the CDR3 is TGTGCCTGGACAAAACAGGGCACCCGACGCACAGATACGCAGTATTTT. Protein product: CAWTKQGTRRTDTQYF. Complete variable domain (other parts from reference TRBV30 and TRBJ2-3): SQTIHQWPATLVQPVGSPLSLECTVEGTSNPNLYWYRQAAGRGLQLLFYSVGIGQISSEVPQNLSASRPQDRQFILSSKKLLLSDSGFYLCAWTKQGTRRTDTQYFGPGTRLTVL.